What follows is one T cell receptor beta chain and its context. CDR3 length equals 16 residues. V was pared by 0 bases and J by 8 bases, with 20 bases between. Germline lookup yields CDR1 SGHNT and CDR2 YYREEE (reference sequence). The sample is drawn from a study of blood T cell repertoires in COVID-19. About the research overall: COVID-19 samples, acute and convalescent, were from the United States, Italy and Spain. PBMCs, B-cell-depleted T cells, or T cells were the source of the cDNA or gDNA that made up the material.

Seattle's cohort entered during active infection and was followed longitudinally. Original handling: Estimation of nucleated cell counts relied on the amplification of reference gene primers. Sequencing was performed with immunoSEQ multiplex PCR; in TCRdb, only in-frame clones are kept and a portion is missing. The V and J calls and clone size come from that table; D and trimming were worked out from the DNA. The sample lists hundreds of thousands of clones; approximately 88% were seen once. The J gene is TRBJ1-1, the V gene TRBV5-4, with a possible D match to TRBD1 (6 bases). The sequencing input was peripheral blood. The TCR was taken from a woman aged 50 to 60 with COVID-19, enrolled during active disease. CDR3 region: CASSLEVRGARKEAFF. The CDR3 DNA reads TGTGCCAGCAGCTTGGAGGTGCGGGGGGCGCGAAAGGAAGCTTTCTTT. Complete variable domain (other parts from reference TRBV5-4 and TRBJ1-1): ETGVTQSPTHLIKTRGQQVTLRCSSQSGHNTVSWYQQALGQGPQFIFQYYREEENGRGNFPPRFSGLQFPNYSSELNVNALELDDSALYLCASSLEVRGARKEAFFGQGTRLTVV.